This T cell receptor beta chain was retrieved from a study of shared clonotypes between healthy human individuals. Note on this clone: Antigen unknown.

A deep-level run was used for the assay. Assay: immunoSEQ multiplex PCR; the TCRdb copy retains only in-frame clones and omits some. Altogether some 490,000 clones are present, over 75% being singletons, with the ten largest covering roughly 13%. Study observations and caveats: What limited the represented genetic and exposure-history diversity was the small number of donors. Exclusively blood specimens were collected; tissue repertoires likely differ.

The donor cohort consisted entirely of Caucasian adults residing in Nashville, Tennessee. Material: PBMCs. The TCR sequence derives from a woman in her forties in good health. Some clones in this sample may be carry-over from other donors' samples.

CDR3 coding DNA: TGTGCCAGCAAGGAGGGCAGAGACTATGGCTACACCTTC. Protein: CASKEGRDYGYTF. The rearrangement links TRBV6-5 to TRBJ1-2; D unresolved. The CDR3 contains 13 residues. Germline-derived CDR1 and CDR2 are MNHEY and SVGAGI. Trimming removed 7 bases at V and 3 bases at J, with 12 bases between.